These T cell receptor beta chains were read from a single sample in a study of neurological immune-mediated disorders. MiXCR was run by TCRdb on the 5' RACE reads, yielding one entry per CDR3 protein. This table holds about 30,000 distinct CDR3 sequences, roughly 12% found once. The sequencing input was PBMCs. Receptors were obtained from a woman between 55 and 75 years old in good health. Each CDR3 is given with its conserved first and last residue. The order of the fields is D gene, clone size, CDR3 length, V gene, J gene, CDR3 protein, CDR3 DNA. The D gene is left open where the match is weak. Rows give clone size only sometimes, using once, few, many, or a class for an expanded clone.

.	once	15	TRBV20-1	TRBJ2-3	CSASRGGGRADTKYF	TGCAGTGCTAGCAGGGGCGGGGGCCGTGCAGATACGAAGTATTTT
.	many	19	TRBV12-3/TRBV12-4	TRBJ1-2	CASSKISPLSGGGGYGYTF	TGTGCCAGCAGTAAAATAAGCCCCCTTTCGGGGGGGGGCGGCTATGGCTACACCTTC
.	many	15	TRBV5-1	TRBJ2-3	CASSHGTQPTDTQYF	TGCGCCAGCAGCCATGGGACTCAACCCACAGATACGCAGTATTTT
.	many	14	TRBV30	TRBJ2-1	CAWSVGGSYNEQFF	TGTGCCTGGAGTGTGGGGGGCTCCTACAATGAGCAGTTCTTC
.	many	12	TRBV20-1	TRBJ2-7	CSAREGQYEQYF	TGCAGTGCTAGAGAAGGGCAGTACGAGCAGTACTTC
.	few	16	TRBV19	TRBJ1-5	CASSIGLGSNNQPQHF	TGTGCCAGTAGTATCGGGCTGGGCAGCAACAATCAGCCCCAGCATTTT
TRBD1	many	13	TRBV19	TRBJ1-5	CASRGQVIQPQHF	TGTGCCAGTAGGGGACAGGTCATTCAGCCCCAGCATTTT
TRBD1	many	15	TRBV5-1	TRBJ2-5	CASSWGTGGQETQYF	TGCGCCAGCAGCTGGGGGACAGGGGGCCAGGAGACCCAGTACTTC
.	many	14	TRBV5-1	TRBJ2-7	CASSRDGDSYEQYF	TGCGCCAGCTCCAGGGACGGAGACTCCTACGAGCAGTACTTC
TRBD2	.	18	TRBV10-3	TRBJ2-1	CAISEDIAGTRDNNEQFF	TGTGCCATCAGTGAGGACATCGCCGGGACTAGAGACAACAATGAGCAGTTCTTC
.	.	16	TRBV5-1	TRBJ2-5	CASSLQPGPRAETQYF	TGCGCCAGCAGTTTACAACCGGGACCGAGGGCAGAGACCCAGTACTTC
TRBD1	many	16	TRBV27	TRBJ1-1	CASYTGGATMNTEAFF	TGTGCCAGCTACACAGGGGGGGCTACCATGAACACTGAAGCTTTCTTT
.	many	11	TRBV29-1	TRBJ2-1	CSVAPGDEQFF	TGCAGCGTTGCGCCGGGTGATGAGCAGTTCTTC
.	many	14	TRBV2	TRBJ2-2	CAIRQGLNTGELFF	TGTGCCATCAGACAGGGACTGAACACCGGGGAGCTGTTTTTT
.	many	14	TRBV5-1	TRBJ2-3	CASSLRQNTDTQYF	TGCGCCAGCAGCTTGCGACAGAACACAGATACGCAGTATTTT
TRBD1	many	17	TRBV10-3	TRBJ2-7	CAISLVPRDRVTYEQYF	TGTGCCATCAGTCTGGTCCCACGGGACAGGGTTACCTACGAGCAGTACTTC
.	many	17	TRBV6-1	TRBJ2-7	CASSEASGLLRGYEQYF	TGTGCCAGCAGTGAAGCATCGGGTCTCCTACGGGGCTACGAGCAGTACTTC
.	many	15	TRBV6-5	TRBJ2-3	CASSYSRTNTDTQYF	TGTGCCAGCAGTTACTCCCGGACTAACACAGATACGCAGTATTTT
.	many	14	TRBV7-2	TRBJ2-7	CASSLVSSSYEQYF	TGTGCCAGCAGCTTAGTTAGCTCTTCCTACGAGCAGTACTTC
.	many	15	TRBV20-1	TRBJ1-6	CSATGRGPYNSPLHF	TGCAGTGCTACAGGGAGGGGTCCCTATAATTCACCCCTCCACTTT
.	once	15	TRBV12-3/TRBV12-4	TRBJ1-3	CASSLGQVSGNTIYF	TGTGCCAGCAGTTTAGGTCAGGTCTCTGGAAACACCATATATTTT
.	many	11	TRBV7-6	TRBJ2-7	CASSLETEQYF	TGTGCCAGCAGCTTAGAGACCGAGCAGTACTTC
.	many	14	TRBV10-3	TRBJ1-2	CAISESTGSYGYTF	TGTGCCATCAGTGAGTCTACAGGGAGCTATGGCTACACCTTC
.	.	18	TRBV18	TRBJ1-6	CASSPDRTAVSYNSPLHF	TGTGCCAGCTCACCCGATCGGACAGCCGTCTCCTATAATTCACCCCTCCACTTT